The sequence of this T cell receptor beta chain was determined in a study of blood T cells in healthy people across ages. With regard to this clonotype: Antigen specificity is unknown.

Study-wide results and caveats: Older individuals had lower TCR beta diversity per million T cells (the decline was roughly linear).

Alongside a J-beta primer mix, a sample-barcoded 5' primer served in a second PCR lasting about 7 to 11 cycles. One entry per CDR3 protein, called by TCRdb with MiXCR from the 5' RACE reads. The table lists around 1,100,000 distinct CDR3 sequences, 35% to 45% of them singletons, with roughly 13% in the top ten. The CDR3 runs 16 residues. The ends lost 6 bases at V and 2 bases at J; junction bases unmatched: 10. The germline CDR1 and CDR2 sequences are SGDLS and YYNGEE. The material sequenced was blood. The rearrangement joins TRBV9 to TRBJ2-3; 9 nucleotides agree with TRBD1. The TCR sequence derives from a man between 18 and 35 years old in good health. The CDR3 is CASNQWTGDFTDTQYF. CDR3 nucleotides: TGTGCCAGCAACCAATGGACAGGGGACTTCACAGATACGCAGTATTTT. Complete variable domain (other parts from reference TRBV9 and TRBJ2-3): DSGVTQTPKHLITATGQRVTLRCSPRSGDLSVYWYQQSLDQGLQFLIQYYNGEERAKGNILERFSAQQFPDLHSELNLSSLELGDSALYFCASNQWTGDFTDTQYFGPGTRLTVL.